The 31 T cell receptor beta chains below all came from one sample that was sequenced in a study of neoadjuvant anti-PD-1 for oral cavity cancer. The assay was immunoSEQ multiplex PCR, and TCRdb's table has in-frame clones only and misses some. Of under 85,000 clones detected, under 85% appear once; the ten largest clones hold roughly 3%. The sequencing used PBMCs, collected before nivolumab (anti-PD-1) treatment. Receptors were obtained from a person aged 35 to 85 with oral cavity squamous cell carcinoma.

There are a few counts of this clone. The V gene is TRBV6-5, the J gene TRBJ2-7; TRBD2 agrees at 9 bases. Per germline, CDR1 MNHEY and CDR2 SVGAGI. Trimming removed 6 bases from V and 6 bases from J; junction bases left unmatched: 9. This CDR3 is 14 amino acids long. CDR3 amino acids: CASRSSGTPFEQYF. The DNA of the CDR3 is TGTGCCAGCAGGTCTAGCGGGACTCCCTTCGAGCAGTACTTC.

A single count supports this clone. The chain carries TRBV27 and TRBJ2-1; TRBD1 matches at 9 bases. CDR3 size: 16 residues. The germline CDR1 and CDR2 sequences are MNHEY and SMNVEV (reference sequence). V dropped 5 bases and J dropped 5; count of bases not matched to a gene: 10. The CDR3 coding sequence is TGTGCCAGCAGTCCCCCGAGGACAGGGGTCCACAATGAGCAGTTCTTC. It encodes CASSPPRTGVHNEQFF.

The V and J genes are TRBV7-2 and TRBJ2-7; 10 bases align to TRBD2. There are 15 residues in the CDR3. The V gene end was trimmed by 5 bases and the J gene end by 5 bases; junction bases not matched to a gene: 9. The V gene's germline CDR1 is SGHTA and CDR2 FQGNSA. The CDR3: CASSQGLARADEQYF. CDR3 DNA: TGTGCCAGCAGCCAGGGACTAGCGAGGGCCGACGAGCAGTACTTC.

The chain has TRBV15 and TRBJ2-3; D is uncertain. The CDR3 is made up of 15 amino acids. The ends were cut back, 1 base at V and 3 bases at J, with 11 bases in the middle. Germline values: CDR1 LNHNV, CDR2 YYDKDF (reference sequence). As DNA, the CDR3 is TGTGCCACCAGCAGAGGGCCGATGGGGACAGATACGCAGTATTTT. It translates to CATSRGPMGTDTQYF.

V is TRBV28 and J is TRBJ1-2, with TRBD1 identical over 8 bases. Losses at the gene ends were 6 bases for V and 3 bases for J; bases not matched to a gene: 12. This CDR3 is built from 16 residues. Germline V gene sequence: CDR1 MDHEN, CDR2 SYDVKM. DNA for the CDR3: TGTGCCAGCAGGTTCCCCCAGGGGGCGGTAGACTATGGCTACACCTTC. Its translation: CASRFPQGAVDYGYTF.

The rearrangement joins TRBV5-1 to TRBJ1-6, with D possibly TRBD1 on 5 matching bases. Germline CDR1 SGHRS, CDR2 YFSETQ. CDR3 length: 16 residues. The germline V and J ends were trimmed by 4 bases and 3 bases, with 14 bases remaining between them. The CDR3 spells CASSPDGADYNSPLHF. The CDR3 nucleotides are TGCGCCAGCAGCCCAGACGGGGCAGACTATAATTCACCCCTCCACTTT.

The V and J genes are TRBV10-3 and TRBJ2-7, with a weak D call TRBD2 (6 bases). Trimming removed 6 bases at V and 7 bases at J, with 25 bases between. The CDR3 covers 16 residues. The germline V gene encodes CDR1 ENHRY and CDR2 SYGVKD. For the CDR3, the DNA is TGTGCCATCAGCGATCTCCGGGCAGGAGACGCGGGGGAGCAGTACTTC. It translates to CAISDLRAGDAGEQYF.

The rearrangement uses TRBV30 and TRBJ2-5; TRBD2 aligns across 7 bases. From germline, CDR1 is GTSNPN and CDR2 SVGIG (reference sequence). The CDR3 sequence is 14 residues long. Trimming took 4 bases from V and 4 from J; bases not matched to a gene: 9. In nucleotides, the CDR3 is TGTGCCTGGATTACGGCGGGAGCGGGAGAGACCCAGTACTTC. This gives the protein CAWITAGAGETQYF.

This chain links TRBV5-6 with TRBJ2-7; D uncertain. Germline V gene sequence: CDR1 SGHDT, CDR2 YYEEEE. V gave up 3 bases and J gave up 6 bases, with 13 bases separating them. This CDR3 contains 13 residues. The CDR3 sequence: CASSSLSGREQYF. Here the CDR3 DNA reads TGTGCCAGCAGCTCTCTAAGTGGGCGCGAGCAGTACTTC. Full variable domain (outside the CDR3, taken from reference TRBV5-6 and TRBJ2-7): DAGVTQSPTHLIKTRGQQVTLRCSPKSGHDTVSWYQQALGQGPQFIFQYYEEEERQRGNFPDRFSGHQFPNYSSELNVNALLLGDSALYLCASSSLSGREQYFGPGTRLTVT.

The chain employs TRBV30 and TRBJ2-7; 11 bases agree with TRBD2. The CDR3 has 16 amino acids. The J segment lost 1 base and the V segment lost 8 bases, leaving 13 bases of the junction unmatched. CDR1 and CDR2 (germline): GTSNPN, SVGIG (reference sequence). The CDR3 loop reads CAIGTSGSRVSYEQYF. The DNA for the CDR3 is TGTGCCATCGGGACTAGCGGCTCTAGAGTATCCTACGAGCAGTACTTC.

This sequence joins TRBV6-6 and TRBJ2-7; maybe TRBD1 (10 bases). CDR1 is MNHNY, CDR2 SVGAGI, per germline (reference sequence). This CDR3 contains 16 residues. The CDR3 reads CETGGKIAGVADEQYF. Here the CDR3 DNA reads TGTGAGACAGGGGGCAAGATAGCGGGAGTTGCTGACGAGCAGTACTTC.

This rearrangement joins TRBV19 to TRBJ2-2; TRBD2 agrees at 7 bases. The V gene's germline CDR1 is LNHDA and CDR2 SQIVND (reference sequence). The junction had 0 bases not matched to a gene; V was cut back by 4 bases and J by 1 base. The CDR3 sequence is 14 residues long. DNA of the CDR3: TGTGCCAGTAGTAGCGGGAGGAACACCGGGGAGCTGTTTTTT. The encoded protein is CASSSGRNTGELFF.

This sequence joins TRBV25-1 and TRBJ1-1; D unresolved. V dropped 6 bases and J dropped 1 base, with 9 bases sitting between them. CDR1 MGHDK and CDR2 SYGVNS come from the germline V gene. The CDR3 loop spans 13 amino acids. The CDR3 reads CASSQLANTEAFF. CDR3 DNA: TGTGCCAGCAGCCAGCTAGCGAACACTGAAGCTTTCTTT.

The chain combines TRBV7-2 with TRBJ2-7; D is perhaps TRBD1 or TRBD2 (6 bases each). This CDR3 contains 14 residues. Deletions cut 5 bases from V and 5 bases from J, with 16 bases between. Germline values: CDR1 SGHTA, CDR2 FQGNSA. The CDR3 loop is CASSPTGGLDEQYF. The CDR3 DNA sequence: TGTGCCAGCAGCCCCACTGGGGGGCTAGACGAGCAGTACTTC.

The J gene is TRBJ1-1, the V gene TRBV5-1, with a tentative D call TRBD1 (6 bases). V was shortened by 2 bases and J by 6 bases, with 14 bases between the two germline ends. CDR3 length: 14 amino acids. The germline V gene has CDR1 SGHRS and CDR2 YFSETQ. The CDR3: CASSFEQGGSEAFF. The CDR3 region has the DNA TGCGCCAGCAGCTTCGAACAGGGTGGGTCTGAAGCTTTCTTT.

The genes are TRBV9 and TRBJ2-1; D is undetermined. The CDR3 is made up of 15 amino acids. CDR1 and CDR2 from the germline V gene are SGDLS and YYNGEE. V was cut by 4 bases and J by 1 base, with 12 bases left in between. CDR3: CASSTWDGSYNEQFF. The DNA of the CDR3 is TGTGCCAGCAGCACCTGGGATGGGTCCTACAATGAGCAGTTCTTC. Filled out from reference TRBV9 and TRBJ2-1, the complete variable domain reads DSGVTQTPKHLITATGQRVTLRCSPRSGDLSVYWYQQSLDQGLQFLIQYYNGEERAKGNILERFSAQQFPDLHSELNLSSLELGDSALYFCASSTWDGSYNEQFFGPGTRLTVL.

In its sample, this clone was seen once. The chain links TRBV5-5 to TRBJ2-7, with TRBD2 identical over 9 bases. After removal of 3 bases from V and 0 bases from J, the junction contained 4 bases not matched to a gene. Germline CDR1 and CDR2: SGHKS and YYEKEE (reference sequence). The CDR3 extends over 15 amino acids. CDR3 protein: CASSSGLAPSYEQYF. The CDR3 DNA is TGTGCCAGCAGCTCGGGACTAGCTCCCTCCTACGAGCAGTACTTC. The whole variable domain, remainder taken from reference TRBV5-5 and TRBJ2-7, is DAGVTQSPTHLIKTRGQQVTLRCSPISGHKSVSWYQQVLGQGPQFIFQYYEKEERGRGNFPDRFSARQFPNYSSELNVNALLLGDSALYLCASSSGLAPSYEQYFGPGTRLTVT.

CDR3 bases: TGCGCCAGCAGCCAAGGGATGAACGGGTGGGAGGCTTTCTTT. Protein sequence: CASSQGMNGWEAFF. V gene TRBV4-1 combines with J gene TRBJ1-1; D remains unclear. Trimming removed 1 base at V and 11 bases at J, with 17 bases between. This CDR3 is 14 amino acids long. Germline loops: CDR1 MGHRA, CDR2 YSYEKL.

The chain has TRBV27 and TRBJ2-2; 7 positions agree with TRBD1. This CDR3 is 16 amino acids long. V shed 5 bases and J 6 bases; nucleotides not matched to a gene: 12. In germline, CDR1 is MNHEY, CDR2 SMNVEV (reference sequence). The CDR3: CASSLIAHRGAGELFF. CDR3 DNA sequence: TGTGCCAGCAGTCTTATTGCCCACAGGGGAGCCGGGGAGCTGTTTTTT.

This clone has a count of ten or more. V is TRBV5-1 and J is TRBJ1-5; the D gene is possibly TRBD1 (5 bases). This CDR3 is 14 amino acids long. Deletions cut 0 bases from V and 6 bases from J, with 10 bases between. Germline V CDR1 and CDR2: SGHRS, YFSETQ. DNA for the CDR3: TGCGCCAGCAGCTTGGAGCAGGGTGGTCAGCCCCAGCATTTT. Its protein product is CASSLEQGGQPQHF.

V gene TRBV7-9 combines with J gene TRBJ1-1; possibly TRBD1 for D (5 bases). This CDR3 contains 13 residues. The germline CDR1 and CDR2 sequences are SEHNR and FQNEAQ (reference sequence). Deletions cut 1 base from V and 7 bases from J, with 10 bases between. This CDR3 is CASSLGGPIEAFF. In DNA form, the CDR3 reads TGTGCCAGCAGCTTAGGGGGCCCTATTGAAGCTTTCTTT. Full variable domain (remainder filled in from reference TRBV7-9 and TRBJ1-1): DTGVSQNPRHKITKRGQNVTFRCDPISEHNRLYWYRQTLGQGPEFLTYFQNEAQLEKSRLLSDRFSAERPKGSFSTLEIQRTEQGDSAMYLCASSLGGPIEAFFGQGTRLTVV.

The DNA of the CDR3 is TGCGCCAGCAGCTTGGTGGGGACAACTAATGAAAAACTGTTTTTT. Protein: CASSLVGTTNEKLFF. The chain employs TRBV5-1 and TRBJ1-4; D unresolved. Trimming took off 0 bases at V and 0 bases at J, with 6 bases between the two ends. The germline CDR1 and CDR2 sequences are SGHRS and YFSETQ. The CDR3 covers 15 residues.

The rearrangement links TRBV4-1 to TRBJ1-5; TRBD1 matches 7 bases. V was pared by 0 bases and J by 6 bases, with 8 bases of the junction left unmatched. This CDR3 has 16 residues. Per germline, CDR1 MGHRA and CDR2 YSYEKL. The CDR3 nucleotides are TGCGCCAGCAGCCAAGATCCCGGGACAGTAGGTCAGCCCCAGCATTTT. It specifies CASSQDPGTVGQPQHF.

The rearrangement joins TRBV7-8 to TRBJ2-7, with 8 positions matching TRBD1. CDR3 length equals 15 residues. V dropped 1 base and J dropped 2; count of bases not matched to a gene: 4. Germline CDR1 is SGHVS and CDR2 is FQNEAQ. This chain's CDR3 is CASSLELGQAYEQYF. The CDR3 bases are TGTGCCAGCAGCTTAGAATTGGGACAGGCCTACGAGCAGTACTTC. Using reference TRBV7-8 and TRBJ2-7 for the parts outside the CDR3, the full variable domain is GAGVSQSPRYKVAKRGQDVALRCDPISGHVSLFWYQQALGQGPEFLTYFQNEAQLDKSGLPSDRFFAERPEGSVSTLKIQRTQQEDSAVYLCASSLELGQAYEQYFGPGTRLTVT.

The chain employs TRBV9 and TRBJ2-7; 14 nucleotides align to TRBD2. V dropped 2 bases and J dropped 6; count of bases not matched to a gene: 7. Germline lookup yields CDR1 SGDLS and CDR2 YYNGEE. The CDR3 is 16 residues long. The DNA of the CDR3 is TGTGCCAGCAGCGTGTCCGGGACTAGCGGGAGCCGCGAGCAGTACTTC. Translating gives CASSVSGTSGSREQYF.

This chain links TRBV4-2 with TRBJ1-5, with 7 bases fitting TRBD1. CDR3 length: 18 amino acids. V shed 3 bases, J shed 3 bases, and the junction held 14 bases outside the gene matches. Germline V CDR1 and CDR2: LGHNA, YNFKEQ. The CDR3 nucleotides read TGTGCCAGCAGCCAGGAGTTAGGGCAGGGGGACGACAATCAGCCCCAGCATTTT. This sequence encodes CASSQELGQGDDNQPQHF.

The V call is TRBV5-1, the J call TRBJ1-2, with no clear D. V lost 0 bases and J lost 4, with 7 bases in between. The CDR3 loop spans 13 amino acids. Germline-derived CDR1 and CDR2 are SGHRS and YFSETQ. For the CDR3, the DNA is TGCGCCAGCAGCTTGGACCCGTCCTATGGCTACACCTTC. Its protein product is CASSLDPSYGYTF. Drawing the rest from reference TRBV5-1 and TRBJ1-2, the complete variable domain is KAGVTQTPRYLIKTRGQQVTLSCSPISGHRSVSWYQQTPGQGLQFLFEYFSETQRNKGNFPGRFSGRQFSNSRSEMNVSTLELGDSALYLCASSLDPSYGYTFGSGTRLTVV.

In its sample, this clone was seen once. V and J are TRBV25-1 and TRBJ2-7; D is possibly TRBD2 (6 bases). Trimming cost V 7 bases and J 8 bases, with 21 bases left between them. Germline V gene sequence: CDR1 MGHDK, CDR2 SYGVNS. The CDR3 length is 14 residues. The CDR3 DNA follows: TGTGCCAGCACTAGGAGTGGAGGGGTCGGAAAGCAGTACTTC. This codes for CASTRSGGVGKQYF.

The chain links TRBV29-1 to TRBJ2-1; TRBD2 agrees at 12 bases. Germline values: CDR1 SQVTM, CDR2 ANQGSEA. The CDR3 runs to 14 residues. The trim removed 5 bases at V and 9 bases at J, leaving 8 bases unmatched. The CDR3 here is CSVRRTSGDGEQFF. For the CDR3, the DNA is TGCAGCGTTCGGCGGACTAGCGGGGATGGTGAGCAGTTCTTC.

The table lists this clone with a count of one. The gene calls are TRBV9 and TRBJ2-7, with 9 bases aligning to TRBD1. This CDR3 has 13 residues. The germline CDR1 and CDR2 sequences are SGDLS and YYNGEE. The ends lost 2 bases at V and 7 bases at J; junction bases unmatched: 4. The CDR3 nucleotides read TGTGCCAGCAGCGTTCGGACAGGGGATGAGCAGTACTTC. This encodes CASSVRTGDEQYF.

This clone was detected only once. The chain employs TRBV30 and TRBJ2-1, with 7 bases aligning to TRBD2. Germline CDR1 reads GTSNPN; CDR2 reads SVGIG (reference sequence). The CDR3 length is 15 residues. V was clipped by 4 bases and J by 7 bases; unmatched bases: 13. The DNA for the CDR3 is TGTGCCTGGAACGGTGGCCTAGCGGTAGGAAATGAGCAGTTCTTC. It is translated as CAWNGGLAVGNEQFF.